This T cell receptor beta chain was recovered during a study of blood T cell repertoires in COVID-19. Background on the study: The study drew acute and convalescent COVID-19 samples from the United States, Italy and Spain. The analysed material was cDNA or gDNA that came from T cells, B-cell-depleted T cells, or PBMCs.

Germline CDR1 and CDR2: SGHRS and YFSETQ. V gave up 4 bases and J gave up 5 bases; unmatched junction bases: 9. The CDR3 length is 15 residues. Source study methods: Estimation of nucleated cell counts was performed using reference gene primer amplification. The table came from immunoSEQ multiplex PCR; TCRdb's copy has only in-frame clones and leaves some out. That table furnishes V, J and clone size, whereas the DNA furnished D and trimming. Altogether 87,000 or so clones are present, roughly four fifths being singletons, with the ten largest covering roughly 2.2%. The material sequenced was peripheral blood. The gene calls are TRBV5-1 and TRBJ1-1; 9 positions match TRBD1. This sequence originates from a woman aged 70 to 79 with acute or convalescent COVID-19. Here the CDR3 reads CASSTGQGVWTEAFF. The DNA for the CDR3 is TGCGCCAGCAGCACGGGACAGGGCGTGTGGACTGAAGCTTTCTTT.